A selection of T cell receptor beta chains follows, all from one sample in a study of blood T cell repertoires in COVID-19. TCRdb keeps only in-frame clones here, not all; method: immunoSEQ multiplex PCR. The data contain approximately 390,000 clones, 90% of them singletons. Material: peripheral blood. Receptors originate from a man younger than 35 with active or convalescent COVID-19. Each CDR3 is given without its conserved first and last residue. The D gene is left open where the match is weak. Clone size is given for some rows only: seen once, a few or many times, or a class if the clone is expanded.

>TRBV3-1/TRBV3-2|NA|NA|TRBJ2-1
ASSQTRDEQF
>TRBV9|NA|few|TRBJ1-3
ASSVYSSGNTIY
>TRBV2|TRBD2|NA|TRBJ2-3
ASSRLAGTDTQY
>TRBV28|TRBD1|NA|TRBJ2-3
ASRTGGPDTQY
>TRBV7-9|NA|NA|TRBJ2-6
ASSFPRTVSGANVLT
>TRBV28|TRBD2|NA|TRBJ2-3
ASSLPPSGGAEADTQY
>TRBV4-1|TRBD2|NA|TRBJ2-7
ASSRMTSVSYEQY
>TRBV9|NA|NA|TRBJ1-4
ASSADIDEKLF
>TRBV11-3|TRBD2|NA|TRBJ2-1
ASSFSGLAGYNEQF
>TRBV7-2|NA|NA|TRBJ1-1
ASRLTPTANTEAF
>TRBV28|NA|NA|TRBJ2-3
ASSSPGLPRTDTQY
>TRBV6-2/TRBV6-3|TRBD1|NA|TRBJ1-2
ASSSSVRDRGRWDYGYT
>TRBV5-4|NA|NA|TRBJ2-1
ASSSSGSLSEQF
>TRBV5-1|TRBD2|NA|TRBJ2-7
ASSDKGTSGSYEQY
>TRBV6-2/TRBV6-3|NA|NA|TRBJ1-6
ASSRNFWANSPLH
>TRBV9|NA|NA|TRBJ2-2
ASNESPVVGELF
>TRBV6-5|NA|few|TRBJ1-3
ASRQTLPGNTIY
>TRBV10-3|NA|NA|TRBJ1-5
AISEGAYDQPQH
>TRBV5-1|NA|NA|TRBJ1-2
ASGNWERGYT
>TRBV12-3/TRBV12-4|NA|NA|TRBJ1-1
ASSLGTLLVAF
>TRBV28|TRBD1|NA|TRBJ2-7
ASRTGLPYEQY
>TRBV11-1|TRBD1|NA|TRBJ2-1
ASGTGGYNEQF
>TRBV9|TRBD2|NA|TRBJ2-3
ASSVGLAGGRADTQY
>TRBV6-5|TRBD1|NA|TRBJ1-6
ASSSPRDRYNSPLH
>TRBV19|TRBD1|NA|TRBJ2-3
ASSRGRIEDTQY
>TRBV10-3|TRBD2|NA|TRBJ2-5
ATLAGKETQY
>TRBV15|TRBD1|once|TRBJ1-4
ATSRGRRGQANEKLF
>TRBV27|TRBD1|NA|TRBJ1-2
ASSLTTTGGLT
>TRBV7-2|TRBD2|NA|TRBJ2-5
ASSPGGLAGGYLETQY
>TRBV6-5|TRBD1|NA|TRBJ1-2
ASSYSTGMNYGYT
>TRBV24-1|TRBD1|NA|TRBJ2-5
ATSDETGGATQY
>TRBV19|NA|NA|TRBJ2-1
ASSIAGPFSYNEQF
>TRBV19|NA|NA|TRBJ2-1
ASSMRGPSNEQF
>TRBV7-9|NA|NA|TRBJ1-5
ASSSGVESNQPQH
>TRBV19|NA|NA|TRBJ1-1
ASSIGQNTEAF